Shown below are 32 T cell receptor beta chains from a single sample sequenced in a study of T cell changes during pregnancy in multiple sclerosis. Method: immunoSEQ multiplex PCR; TCRdb's copy keeps in-frame clones and lacks some. The sample carries about 43,000 clones, just over 90% recorded once. Source material: PBMCs (not recorded whether the cells were cultured). The receptors stem from a female donor with multiple sclerosis, enrolled in a pregnancy study.

This chain connects TRBV5-1 to TRBJ2-3, with D perhaps given as TRBD1 or TRBD2 (6 bases each). Germline CDR1 is SGHRS and CDR2 is YFSETQ. Trimming took off 1 base at V and 3 bases at J, with 12 bases between the two ends. The CDR3 sequence is 15 residues long. CDR3 sequence reads: CASSLLGGGTDTQYF. The CDR3 nucleotides are TGCGCCAGCAGCTTGCTGGGGGGCGGAACAGATACGCAGTATTTT.

The chain carries TRBV6-6 and TRBJ2-7; 7 bases map to TRBD1. V shed 6 bases, J shed 4 bases, and the junction held 3 bases outside the gene matches. The CDR3 covers 12 residues. Per germline, CDR1 MNHNY and CDR2 SVGAGI (reference sequence). The CDR3 loop is CASSARGYEQYF. In DNA, the CDR3 is TGTGCCAGCAGCGCCAGGGGGTACGAGCAGTACTTC.

The genes are TRBV7-2 and TRBJ1-2; D unresolved. Trimming took off 1 base at V and 6 bases at J, with 9 bases between the two ends. Germline V lookup: CDR1 SGHTA, CDR2 FQGNSA. This CDR3 is built from 13 residues. The CDR3 region is CASSLVWSNGYTF. CDR3 DNA sequence: TGTGCCAGCAGCTTAGTTTGGTCGAATGGCTACACCTTC.

The chain links TRBV18 to TRBJ1-2; 8 nucleotides agree with TRBD1. V shed 0 bases and J 0 bases; nucleotides not matched to a gene: 3. The CDR3 extends over 16 amino acids. Germline lookup yields CDR1 KGHSH and CDR2 LQKENI. The CDR3 DNA is TGTGCCAGCTCACCACCCCGGACAGGGACTAACTATGGCTACACCTTC. Its protein product is CASSPPRTGTNYGYTF. Full variable domain (missing parts from reference TRBV18 and TRBJ1-2): NAGVMQNPRHLVRRRGQEARLRCSPMKGHSHVYWYRQLPEEGLKFMVYLQKENIIDESGMPKERFSAEFPKEGPSILRIQQVVRGDSAAYFCASSPPRTGTNYGYTFGSGTRLTVV.

This chain uses TRBV10-2 with TRBJ1-1; D is unclear. This CDR3 is 13 amino acids long. Germline V gene sequence: CDR1 WSHSY, CDR2 SAAADI. V lost 4 bases and J 0 bases, leaving 6 bases between the germline ends. This chain's CDR3 is CASSGLLNTEAFF. The CDR3 DNA sequence: TGCGCCAGCAGTGGTCTTTTGAACACTGAAGCTTTCTTT.

In its sample, this clone was seen a few times. V and J are TRBV7-9 and TRBJ2-2; D remains ambiguous. Per germline, CDR1 SEHNR and CDR2 FQNEAQ (reference sequence). Trimming cost V 0 bases and J 7 bases, with 6 bases left between them. The CDR3 length is 13 residues. CDR3 amino acids: CASSLALLGELFF. As DNA, the CDR3 is TGTGCCAGCAGCTTAGCGCTCCTCGGGGAGCTGTTTTTT.

The chain employs TRBV4-1 and TRBJ2-7, with TRBD1 as a possible D gene (6 bases). V lost 0 bases and J 7 bases, leaving 10 bases between the germline ends. This CDR3 has 13 residues. The germline CDR1 and CDR2 sequences are MGHRA and YSYEKL. CDR3: CASSQDRQAEQYF. In nucleotides, the CDR3 is TGCGCCAGCAGCCAAGATAGACAGGCGGAGCAGTACTTC.

The chain employs TRBV7-2 and TRBJ2-3, with D uncertain. The CDR3 is made up of 13 amino acids. Germline values: CDR1 SGHTA, CDR2 FQGNSA. Trimming shortened V by 6 bases and J by 1 base, and 8 bases separated the two germline ends. Here the CDR3 reads CASSHGGTDTQYF. In DNA, the CDR3 is TGTGCCAGCAGTCATGGTGGCACAGATACGCAGTATTTT.

This sequence joins TRBV6-1 and TRBJ2-7, with D unclear. CDR3 length: 11 residues. V was trimmed by 8 bases and J by 3 bases, leaving 8 bases between them. From germline, CDR1 is MNHNS and CDR2 SASEGT. CDR3 nucleotides: TGTGCCAGCGGAAGGAGCTACGAGCAGTACTTC. The encoded protein is CASGRSYEQYF.

This rearrangement joins TRBV27 to TRBJ1-1; D gene unclear. The germline V and J ends were trimmed by 3 bases and 0 bases, with 8 bases remaining between them. The CDR3 covers 14 residues. CDR1 and CDR2 (germline): MNHEY, SMNVEV (reference sequence). Written as DNA, the CDR3 is TGTGCCAGCAGTTTGACGGAAATGAACACTGAAGCTTTCTTT. This encodes CASSLTEMNTEAFF.

The V gene is TRBV9, the J gene TRBJ1-2; D not resolved. From germline, CDR1 is SGDLS and CDR2 YYNGEE. Trimming cost V 4 bases and J 4 bases, with 11 bases left between them. The length of the CDR3 is 13 residues. The DNA for the CDR3 is TGTGCCAGCAGCCCCGATGGGCCCTATGGCTACACCTTC. Protein sequence: CASSPDGPYGYTF.

The chain carries TRBV7-8 and TRBJ2-4, with 8 bases matching TRBD1. This CDR3 spans 17 amino acids. Germline CDR1 reads SGHVS; CDR2 reads FQNEAQ. V dropped 3 bases and J dropped 1; count of bases not matched to a gene: 8. In DNA form, the CDR3 reads TGTGCCAGCAGCTTCAGTGCAGGGGGCGAGGCCAAAAACATTCAGTACTTC. This gives the protein CASSFSAGGEAKNIQYF.

V usage is TRBV27 and J usage is TRBJ1-1; D call uncertain. V dropped 0 bases and J dropped 4 bases, with 12 bases sitting between them. From germline, CDR1 is MNHEY and CDR2 SMNVEV (reference sequence). The CDR3 consists of 15 residues. The CDR3 region has the DNA TGTGCCAGCAGTTTATCGGCAGCTTGGGTCACTGAAGCTTTCTTT. This translates into CASSLSAAWVTEAFF.

This chain links TRBV2 with TRBJ1-3; D remains unclear. CDR1 and CDR2 (germline): SNHLY, FYNNEI. The CDR3 consists of 14 residues. V was cut by 7 bases and J by 0 bases, with 10 bases left in between. This CDR3 reads CASTLGVSGNTIYF. The CDR3 DNA reads TGTGCCAGCACCCTTGGGGTCTCTGGAAACACCATATATTTT.

V gene TRBV20-1 combines with J gene TRBJ1-2; no clear D gene. This CDR3 contains 10 residues. Trimming removed 6 bases at V and 3 bases at J, with 5 bases between. Per the germline V gene, CDR1 is DFQATT and CDR2 is SNEGSKA (reference sequence). CDR3 bases: TGCAGTGCAGGAGACTATGGCTACACCTTC. Amino acid sequence: CSAGDYGYTF.

The rearrangement joins TRBV7-3 to TRBJ2-3, with 13 positions matching TRBD2. The ends lost 4 bases at V and 0 bases at J; junction bases unmatched: 4. This CDR3 has 17 amino acids. CDR1 and CDR2 from the germline V gene are SGHTA and FQGTGA. The CDR3 here is CASSSGTSGTSTDTQYF. CDR3 in DNA: TGTGCCAGCAGCTCAGGGACTAGCGGGACTAGCACAGATACGCAGTATTTT.

The gene calls are TRBV7-2 and TRBJ2-1, with D possibly TRBD2 on 7 matching bases. Per the germline V gene, CDR1 is SGHTA and CDR2 is FQGNSA. The V and J ends lost 5 bases and 1 base respectively, with 12 bases between them. This CDR3 spans 15 amino acids. The CDR3 DNA reads as TGTGCCAGCAGCCGGGGGGCGGGATCCTACAATGAGCAGTTCTTC. Translating it yields CASSRGAGSYNEQFF.

V is TRBV29-1 and J is TRBJ2-5; 10 bases are shared with TRBD2. J lost 5 bases, V lost 3 bases, and 3 bases had no gene match. CDR1 and CDR2 (germline): SQVTM, ANQGSEA. This CDR3 is built from 13 residues. The CDR3 nucleotides are TGCAGCGTTGACGGAGCGGGAGGGGAGACCCAGTACTTC. Amino acids: CSVDGAGGETQYF.

The gene calls are TRBV30 and TRBJ2-7; D remains unclear. Trimming removed 2 bases from V and 5 bases from J, with 10 bases in between. CDR3 length: 12 residues. Germline values: CDR1 GTSNPN, CDR2 SVGIG (reference sequence). The CDR3 reads CAWSPHRDEQYF. The CDR3 DNA follows: TGTGCCTGGAGTCCTCATAGAGACGAGCAGTACTTC.

This clone has a single count. The rearrangement joins TRBV5-8 to TRBJ2-3; 7 bases map to TRBD1. The CDR3 has 16 residues. The trim removed 8 bases at V and 2 bases at J, leaving 14 bases unmatched. Per germline, CDR1 SGHTS and CDR2 YDEGEE. The DNA for the CDR3 is TGTGCCAGTCTTTTTATTCCGGGACAGCTCACAGATACGCAGTATTTT. Protein sequence: CASLFIPGQLTDTQYF.

V usage is TRBV19 and J usage is TRBJ2-7; D ambiguous. This CDR3 region has 13 residues. V was trimmed by 5 bases and J by 0 bases, leaving 8 bases between them. Germline assignment: CDR1 LNHDA and CDR2 SQIVND (reference sequence). The CDR3, as DNA: TGTGCCAGTAGTCCCGGCAACTCCTACGAGCAGTACTTC. Translated: CASSPGNSYEQYF.

This clone appeared once. The same CDR3 is also encoded by other DNA sequences in this sample. The V gene is TRBV5-1, the J gene TRBJ2-3, with D tentatively TRBD1 (5 bases). The CDR3 length is 15 residues. V gave up 5 bases and J gave up 0 bases, with 13 bases separating them. CDR1 and CDR2 (germline): SGHRS, YFSETQ. The CDR3 is CASSTTGSSTDTQYF. In DNA, the CDR3 is TGCGCCAGCAGTACCACAGGCAGCAGCACAGATACGCAGTATTTT.

The V call is TRBV6-4, the J call TRBJ2-1; D is possibly TRBD1 or TRBD2 (5 bases each). This CDR3 has 14 residues. Between the trimmed V and J ends, which lost 2 bases and 8 bases, there was a span of 13 bases. Per germline, CDR1 MRHNA and CDR2 SNTAGT. Written as DNA, the CDR3 is TGTGCCAGCAGTGACGGGGGTGGGGCCGATGAGCAGTTCTTC. Its translation is CASSDGGGADEQFF.

A single count supports this clone. This rearrangement joins TRBV4-1 to TRBJ1-3; no clear D. The CDR3 runs 14 residues. Germline V gives CDR1 MGHRA, CDR2 YSYEKL. Trimming removed 1 base from V and 0 bases from J, with 4 bases in between. The CDR3, as DNA: TGCGCCAGCAGCCAAGGGAGCTCTGGAAACACCATATATTTT. Translation gives CASSQGSSGNTIYF.

This chain joins TRBV9 and TRBJ2-5; TRBD1 aligns across 9 bases. V shed 4 bases and J 2 bases; nucleotides not matched to a gene: 6. Germline values: CDR1 SGDLS, CDR2 YYNGEE. The CDR3 is 15 residues long. This CDR3 is CASSKQGARQETQYF. For the CDR3, the DNA is TGTGCCAGCAGCAAACAGGGGGCACGGCAAGAGACCCAGTACTTC.

The genes are TRBV21-1 and TRBJ2-7; the table's D call, TRBD2, was not checked against the DNA. TRBV21-1 constitutes a pseudogene. There are 18 residues in the CDR3. The CDR3 is CASSSSWDYPNTPYEQYF. The CDR3 DNA is TGTGCCAGCAGCTCCTCTTGGGACTATCCTAACACGCCCTACGAGCAGTACTTC.

The chain employs TRBV29-1 and TRBJ2-2, with 9 positions matching TRBD1. The ends lost 7 bases at V and 7 bases at J; junction bases unmatched: 4. The CDR3 extends over 12 amino acids. Germline lookup yields CDR1 SQVTM and CDR2 ANQGSEA. CDR3 amino acids: CSGGQGIGELFF. In nucleotides, the CDR3 is TGCAGCGGGGGACAGGGAATCGGGGAGCTGTTTTTT.

This chain joins TRBV4-1 and TRBJ2-7; 12 bases map to TRBD2. This CDR3 is built from 17 residues. Germline-derived CDR1 and CDR2 are MGHRA and YSYEKL. V gave up 4 bases and J gave up 3 bases; unmatched junction bases: 10. Here the CDR3 DNA reads TGCGCCAGCAGCCCCCACCCGACTAGCGGGGGTTTCTACGAGCAGTACTTC. Its translation is CASSPHPTSGGFYEQYF.

Concerning this clone: Relative to the germline gene, one junction end is altered; a read error may explain this. Here the CDR3 DNA reads TGTGCCAGCAGCTTAGCGCCCGGGGGCGAGACTCATTACTTT. Translating it yields CASSLAPGGETHYF. The chain links TRBV7-2 to TRBJ1-1, with D possibly being TRBD1 (6 bases). Germline V CDR1 and CDR2: SGHTA, FQGNSA. The CDR3 runs 14 residues. The full variable domain, in which reference TRBV7-2 and TRBJ1-1 provide the parts outside the CDR3, is GAGVSQSPSNKVTEKGKDVELRCDPISGHTALYWYRQSLGQGLEFLIYFQGNSAPDKSGLPSDRFSAERTGGSVSTLTIQRTQQEDSAVYLCASSLAPGGETHYFGQGTRLTVV.

The chain recombines TRBV6-1 with TRBJ1-1, with TRBD1 as a possible D gene (5 bases). Germline V CDR1 and CDR2: MNHNS, SASEGT. V lost 6 bases to trimming and J lost 10 bases, with 12 bases between them. The CDR3 is 11 residues long. The CDR3 DNA sequence: TGTGCCAGCAGCGAGGGGAGAGGAGCTTTCTTT. Its translation: CASSEGRGAFF.

This sequence joins TRBV27 and TRBJ2-1, with D hard to call. V was pared by 1 base and J by 6 bases, with 19 bases between. The CDR3 runs to 17 residues. The germline CDR1 and CDR2 sequences are MNHEY and SMNVEV (reference sequence). In DNA form, the CDR3 reads TGTGCCAGCAGTTTATGGCCCCTTACCCCCTGGGCCAATGAGCAGTTCTTC. Encoded protein: CASSLWPLTPWANEQFF.

This clone was observed a handful of times. The V gene is TRBV18, the J gene TRBJ1-1; D is ambiguous. The CDR3 has 13 amino acids. Germline V gives CDR1 KGHSH, CDR2 LQKENI. Trimming removed 0 bases from V and 4 bases from J, with 6 bases in between. The CDR3 loop is CASSPPGPTEAFF. In DNA form, the CDR3 reads TGTGCCAGCTCACCACCGGGTCCCACTGAAGCTTTCTTT.